This T cell receptor (beta chain) is from a study of blood T cells in healthy people across ages. The CDR3 is 17 residues long. Trimming removed 8 bases from V and 2 bases from J, with 22 bases in between. Germline CDR1 reads MNHNY; CDR2 reads SVGAGI (reference sequence). Then a second PCR, running roughly 7 to 12 cycles, was carried out with a sample-barcoded 5' primer and a J-beta primer mix. Per-sample output comprised a minimum of 2.5 million paired-end reads containing CDR3. TCRdb passed the 5' RACE reads through MiXCR, listing each CDR3 protein once. The profile shows over 1,300,000 distinct CDR3 sequences, 59% of them singletons.

V and J are TRBV6-6 and TRBJ2-4; weak D call: TRBD1 (6 bases). Sequencing input: blood. The receptor comes from a man younger than 30 in good health. As DNA, the CDR3 is TGTGCCAGCCTCAGCCAGGGGCCGAAAGTAACCAAAAACATTCAGTACTTC. It encodes CASLSQGPKVTKNIQYF.